This T cell receptor (beta chain) was profiled in a study of regulatory T cells in long-lasting Graves disease. Whole-study results and caveats: Persistent cases favored TRBV28, TRBJ1-2 and TRBJ2-5.

Through Arm-PCR of CDR3 regions and iRepertoire HTBI primers, TCR beta libraries were built. From the multiplex PCR reads, TCRdb called clonotypes with MiXCR, one entry per CDR3 protein. The sample contains about 450,000 distinct CDR3 sequences, 12% to 15% of which appear only once. As concerns this clonotype: Antigen unknown.

The CDR3 sequence is 11 residues long. Trimming took 7 bases from V and 1 from J, leaving 4 bases between them. Germline lookup yields CDR1 MNHNS and CDR2 SASEGT. As to time point: newly diagnosed GD, antithyroid drugs for less than 3 months. After RNA was extracted from PBMCs, the TCR library was made from it. The guidelines of the American Thyroid Association were the basis for diagnosing Graves' disease. This sample was shared with a second study, whose subject was T cells in Graves' hyperthyroidism and ophthalmopathy. That publication notes: A patient was excluded if there was uncontrolled infection, other autoimmune disease, pregnancy or lactation. Most clonotypes that expanded in the thyroid above 0.001 also showed up in blood.

The sample in question was peripheral blood mononuclear cells (PBMCs), obtained at new diagnosis, from a patient treated with antithyroid drugs. This chain connects TRBV6-1 to TRBJ1-1; the D is unclear. This TCR derives from a woman between 50 and 59 years old with Graves disease. The CDR3 sequence is CASIQNTEAFF. As DNA, the CDR3 is TGTGCCAGCATCCAGAACACTGAAGCTTTCTTT.